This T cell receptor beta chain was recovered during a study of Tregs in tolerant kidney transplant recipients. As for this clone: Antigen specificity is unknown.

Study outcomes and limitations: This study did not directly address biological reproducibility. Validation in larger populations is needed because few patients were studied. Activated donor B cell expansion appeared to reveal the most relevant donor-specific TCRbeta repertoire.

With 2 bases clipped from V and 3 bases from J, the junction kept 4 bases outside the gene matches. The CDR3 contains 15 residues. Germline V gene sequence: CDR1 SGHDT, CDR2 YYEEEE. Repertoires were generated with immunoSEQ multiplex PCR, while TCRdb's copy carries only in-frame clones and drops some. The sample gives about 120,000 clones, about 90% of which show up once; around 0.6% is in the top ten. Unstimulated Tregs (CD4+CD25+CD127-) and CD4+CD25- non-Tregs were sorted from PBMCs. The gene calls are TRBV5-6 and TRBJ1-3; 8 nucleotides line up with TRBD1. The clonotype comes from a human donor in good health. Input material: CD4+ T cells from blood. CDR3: CASSFLTGVGNTIYF. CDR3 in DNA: TGTGCCAGCAGCTTCCTGACAGGGGTTGGAAACACCATATATTTT.